This TCR beta chain was observed in a study of shared clonotypes between healthy human individuals. Study-level results: The study's rarefaction showed incomplete sorted-subset sequencing despite large depth. Sharing across four donors was seen in roughly 5.2% of naive CD4 clonotypes. Lower generation probabilities were found for non-shared clonotypes than for those shared by all four donors.

Naive CD8 populations comprised CD45RO-negative cells positively selected for CCR7, excluding terminally differentiated effector memory CD45RA+ cells. On this clone: Its target is not known.

The authors loaded roughly 200 ng DNA, approximately 30,000 T cell genomes, into sorted-subset replicate PCRs. Only in-frame clones appear in the TCRdb table, and some are missing; sequencing was by immunoSEQ multiplex PCR. The sample includes about 2.2 million clones, roughly 91% seen only once; the top ten take around 1.7%. Germline V CDR1 and CDR2: SGHAT, FQNNGV. The CDR3 loop spans 13 amino acids. Trimming cost V 5 bases and J 4 bases, with 11 bases left between them. Source material: naive CD8+ T cells from PBMCs. The chain carries TRBV11-2 and TRBJ2-5, with D uncertain. The TCR was taken from a man aged 18 to 35 in good health. Some clones in this sample may be carry-over from other donors' samples. CDR3 in amino acids: CASSPWGLETQYF. CDR3 nucleotides: TGTGCCAGCAGCCCATGGGGTCTAGAGACCCAGTACTTC.